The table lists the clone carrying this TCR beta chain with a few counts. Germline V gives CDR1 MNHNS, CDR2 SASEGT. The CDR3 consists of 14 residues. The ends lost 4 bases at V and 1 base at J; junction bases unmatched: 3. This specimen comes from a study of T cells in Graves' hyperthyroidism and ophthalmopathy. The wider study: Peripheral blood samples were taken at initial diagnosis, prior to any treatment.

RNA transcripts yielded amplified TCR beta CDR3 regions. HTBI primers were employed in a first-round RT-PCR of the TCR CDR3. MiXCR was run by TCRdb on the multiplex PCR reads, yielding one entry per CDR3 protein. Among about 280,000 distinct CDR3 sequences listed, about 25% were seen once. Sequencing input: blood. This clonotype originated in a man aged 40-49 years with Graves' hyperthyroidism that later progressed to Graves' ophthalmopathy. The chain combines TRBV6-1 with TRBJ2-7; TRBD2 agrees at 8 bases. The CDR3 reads CASSGAGDSYEQYF. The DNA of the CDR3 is TGTGCCAGCAGTGGAGCGGGAGATTCCTACGAGCAGTACTTC.